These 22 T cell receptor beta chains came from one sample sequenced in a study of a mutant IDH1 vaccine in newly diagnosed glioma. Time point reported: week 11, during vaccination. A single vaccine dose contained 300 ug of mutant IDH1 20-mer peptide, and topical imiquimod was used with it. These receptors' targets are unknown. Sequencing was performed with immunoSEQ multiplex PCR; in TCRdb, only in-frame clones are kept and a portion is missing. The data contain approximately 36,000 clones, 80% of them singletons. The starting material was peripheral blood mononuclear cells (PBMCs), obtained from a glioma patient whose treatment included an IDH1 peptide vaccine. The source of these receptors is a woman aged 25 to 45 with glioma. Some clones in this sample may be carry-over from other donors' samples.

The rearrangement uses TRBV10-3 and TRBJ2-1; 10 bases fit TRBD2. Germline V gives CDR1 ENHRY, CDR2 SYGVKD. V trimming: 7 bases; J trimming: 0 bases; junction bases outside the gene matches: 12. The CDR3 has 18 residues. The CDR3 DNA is TGTGCCATCACCCAGGGTACTAGCGGGGCGAGCTCCTACAATGAGCAGTTCTTC. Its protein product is CAITQGTSGASSYNEQFF.

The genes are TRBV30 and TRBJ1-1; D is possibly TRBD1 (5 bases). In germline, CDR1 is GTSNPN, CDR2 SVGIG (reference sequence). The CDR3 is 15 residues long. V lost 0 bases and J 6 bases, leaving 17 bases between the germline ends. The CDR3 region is CAWSVDSPGWAEAFF. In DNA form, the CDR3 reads TGTGCCTGGAGTGTAGACAGCCCGGGATGGGCTGAAGCTTTCTTT.

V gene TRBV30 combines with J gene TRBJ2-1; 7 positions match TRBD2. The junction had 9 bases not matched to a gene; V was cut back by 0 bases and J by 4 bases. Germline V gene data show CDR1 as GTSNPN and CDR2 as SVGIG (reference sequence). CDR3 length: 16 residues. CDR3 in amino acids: CAWSVRSSGAYNEQFF. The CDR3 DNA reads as TGTGCCTGGAGTGTACGGTCAAGCGGGGCTTACAATGAGCAGTTCTTC.

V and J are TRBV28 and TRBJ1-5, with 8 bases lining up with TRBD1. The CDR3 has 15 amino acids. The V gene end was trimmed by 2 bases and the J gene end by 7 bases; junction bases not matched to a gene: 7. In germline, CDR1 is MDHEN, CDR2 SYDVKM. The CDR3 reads CASSLTGQGDQPQHF. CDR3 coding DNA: TGTGCCAGCAGTTTAACTGGACAGGGAGACCAGCCCCAGCATTTT.

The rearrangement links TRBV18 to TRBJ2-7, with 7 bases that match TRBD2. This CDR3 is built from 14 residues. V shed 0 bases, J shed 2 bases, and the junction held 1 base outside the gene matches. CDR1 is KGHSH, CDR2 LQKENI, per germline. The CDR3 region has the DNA TGTGCCAGCTCACCACCGAGCGGGACCTACGAGCAGTACTTC. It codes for CASSPPSGTYEQYF.

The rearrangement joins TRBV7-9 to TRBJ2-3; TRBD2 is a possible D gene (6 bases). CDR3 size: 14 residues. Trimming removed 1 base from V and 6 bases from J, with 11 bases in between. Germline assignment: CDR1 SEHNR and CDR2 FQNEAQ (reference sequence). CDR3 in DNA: TGTGCCAGCAGCTTAGTCAACCTAGCGGATACGCAGTATTTT. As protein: CASSLVNLADTQYF. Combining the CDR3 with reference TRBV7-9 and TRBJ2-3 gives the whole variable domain DTGVSQNPRHKITKRGQNVTFRCDPISEHNRLYWYRQTLGQGPEFLTYFQNEAQLEKSRLLSDRFSAERPKGSFSTLEIQRTEQGDSAMYLCASSLVNLADTQYFGPGTRLTVL.

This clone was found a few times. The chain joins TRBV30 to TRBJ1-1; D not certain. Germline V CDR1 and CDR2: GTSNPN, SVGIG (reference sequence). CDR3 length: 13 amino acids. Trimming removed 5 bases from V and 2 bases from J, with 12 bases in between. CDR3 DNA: TGTGCCTGGTCCCGAGGAGGTAACACTGAAGCTTTCTTT. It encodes CAWSRGGNTEAFF.

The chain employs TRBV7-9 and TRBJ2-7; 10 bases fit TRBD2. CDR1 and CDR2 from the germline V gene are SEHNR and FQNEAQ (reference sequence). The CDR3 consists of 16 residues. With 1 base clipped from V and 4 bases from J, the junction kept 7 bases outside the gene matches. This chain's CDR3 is CASSLGPAGGQYEQYF. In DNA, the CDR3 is TGTGCCAGCAGCTTAGGTCCAGCGGGGGGGCAATACGAGCAGTACTTC.

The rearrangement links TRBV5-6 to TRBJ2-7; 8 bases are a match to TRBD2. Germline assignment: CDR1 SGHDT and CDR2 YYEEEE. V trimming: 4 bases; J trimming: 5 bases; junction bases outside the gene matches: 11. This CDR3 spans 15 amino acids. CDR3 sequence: CASSPGLAGAHEQYF. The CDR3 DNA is TGTGCCAGCAGCCCCGGACTAGCCGGAGCCCACGAGCAGTACTTC.

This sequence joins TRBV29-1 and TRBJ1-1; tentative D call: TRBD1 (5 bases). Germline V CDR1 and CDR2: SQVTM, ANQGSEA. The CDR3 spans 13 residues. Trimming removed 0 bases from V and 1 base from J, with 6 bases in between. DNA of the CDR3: TGCAGCGTTGAAGATGACAGGAACACTGAAGCTTTCTTT. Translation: CSVEDDRNTEAFF.

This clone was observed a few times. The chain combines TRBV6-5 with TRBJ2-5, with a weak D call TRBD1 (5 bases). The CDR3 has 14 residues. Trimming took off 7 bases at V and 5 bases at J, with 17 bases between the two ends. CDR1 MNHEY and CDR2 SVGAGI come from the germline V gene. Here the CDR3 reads CASIPYQGGETQYF. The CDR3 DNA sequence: TGTGCCAGCATTCCGTACCAGGGTGGGGAGACCCAGTACTTC.

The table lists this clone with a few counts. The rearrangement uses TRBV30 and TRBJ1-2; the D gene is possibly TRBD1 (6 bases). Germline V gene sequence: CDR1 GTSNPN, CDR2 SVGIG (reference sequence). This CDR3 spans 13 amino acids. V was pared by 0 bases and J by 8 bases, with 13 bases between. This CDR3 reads CAWSVSGGLGYTF. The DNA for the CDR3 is TGTGCCTGGAGTGTATCGGGGGGGCTAGGCTACACCTTC.

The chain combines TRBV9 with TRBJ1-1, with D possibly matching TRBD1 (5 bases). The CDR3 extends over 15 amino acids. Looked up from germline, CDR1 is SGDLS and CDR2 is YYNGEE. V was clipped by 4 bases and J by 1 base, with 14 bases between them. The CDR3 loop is CASSLHGGGNTEAFF. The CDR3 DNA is TGTGCCAGCAGCTTGCACGGCGGGGGGAACACTGAAGCTTTCTTT.

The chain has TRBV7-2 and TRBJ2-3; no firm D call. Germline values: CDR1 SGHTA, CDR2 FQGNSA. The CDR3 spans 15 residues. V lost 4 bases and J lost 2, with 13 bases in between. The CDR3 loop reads CASSSTTYITDTQYF. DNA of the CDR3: TGTGCCAGCAGCTCCACTACCTACATCACAGATACGCAGTATTTT.

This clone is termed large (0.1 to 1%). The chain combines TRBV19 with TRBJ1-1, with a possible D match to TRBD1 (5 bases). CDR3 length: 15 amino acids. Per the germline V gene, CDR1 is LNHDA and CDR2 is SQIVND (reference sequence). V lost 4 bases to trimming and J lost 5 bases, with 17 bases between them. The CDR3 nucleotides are TGTGCCAGTAGTAGGTGGGGCAGCTTGGGAACTGAAGCTTTCTTT. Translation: CASSRWGSLGTEAFF.

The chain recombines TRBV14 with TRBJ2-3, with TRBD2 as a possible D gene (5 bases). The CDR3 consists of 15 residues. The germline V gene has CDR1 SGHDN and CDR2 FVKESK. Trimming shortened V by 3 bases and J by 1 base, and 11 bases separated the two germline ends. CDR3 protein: CASSHAAAGTDTQYF. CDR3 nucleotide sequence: TGTGCCAGCAGCCATGCAGCGGCCGGCACAGATACGCAGTATTTT.

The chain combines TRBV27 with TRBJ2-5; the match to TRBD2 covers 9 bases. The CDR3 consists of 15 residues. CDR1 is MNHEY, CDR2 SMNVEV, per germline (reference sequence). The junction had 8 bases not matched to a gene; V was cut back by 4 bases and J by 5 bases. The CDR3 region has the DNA TGTGCCAGCAGTTCTGGTAGCGGGAGAGGCGAGACCCAGTACTTC. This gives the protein CASSSGSGRGETQYF.

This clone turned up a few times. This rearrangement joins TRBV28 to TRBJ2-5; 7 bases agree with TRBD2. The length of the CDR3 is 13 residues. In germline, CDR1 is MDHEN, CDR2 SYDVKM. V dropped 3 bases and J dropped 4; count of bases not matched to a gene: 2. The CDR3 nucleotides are TGTGCCAGCAGTTTTGGGGGGGGAGAGACCCAGTACTTC. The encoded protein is CASSFGGGETQYF.

The CDR3 bases are TGCGCCAGCAGCCTTTTCGGCACCGAGCCCTCCGAGCAGTACTTC. Encoded protein: CASSLFGTEPSEQYF. J is TRBJ2-7 and V is TRBV4-3; D is undetermined. This CDR3 spans 15 amino acids. CDR1 is LGHNA, CDR2 YSLEER, per germline. V dropped 4 bases and J dropped 6 bases, with 19 bases sitting between them.

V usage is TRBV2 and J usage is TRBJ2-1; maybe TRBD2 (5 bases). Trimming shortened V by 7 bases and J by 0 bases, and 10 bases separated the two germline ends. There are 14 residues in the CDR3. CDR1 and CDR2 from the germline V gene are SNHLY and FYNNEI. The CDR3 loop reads CASKGRSSYNEQFF. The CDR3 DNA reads TGTGCCAGCAAAGGGAGAAGCTCCTACAATGAGCAGTTCTTC.

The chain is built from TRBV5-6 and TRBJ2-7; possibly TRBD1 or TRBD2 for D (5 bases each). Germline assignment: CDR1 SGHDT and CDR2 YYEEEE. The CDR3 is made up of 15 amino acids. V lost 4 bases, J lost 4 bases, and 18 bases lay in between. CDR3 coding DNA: TGTGCCAGCAGCCCGCCGGGACGCATGGGTTACGAGCAGTACTTC. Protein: CASSPPGRMGYEQYF.

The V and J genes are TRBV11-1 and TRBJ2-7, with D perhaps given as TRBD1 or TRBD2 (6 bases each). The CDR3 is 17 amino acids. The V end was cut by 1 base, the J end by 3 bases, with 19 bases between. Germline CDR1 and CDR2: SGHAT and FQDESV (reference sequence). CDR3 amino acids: CASSLDLGGTLNYEQYF. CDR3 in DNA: TGTGCCAGCAGCTTAGATTTAGGAGGGACACTGAACTACGAGCAGTACTTC.